This is a list of T cell receptor beta chains from one sample in a study of early stage breast cancer tumors. The table came from immunoSEQ multiplex PCR; TCRdb's copy has only in-frame clones and leaves some out. The data show some 47,000 clones, approximately 80% seen once. Sequencing was done on a sample of blood. These receptors originate from a person in their fifties with breast cancer. Each CDR3 is given with its conserved first and last residue. The order of the fields is V gene, clone size, J gene, D gene, CDR3 DNA, CDR3 protein. D genes are given only for firm matches. Clone size is given for some rows only: seen once, a few or many times, or a class if the clone is expanded.

>TRBV19|.|TRBJ2-4|.
TGTGCCAGTAGTACGTCGGGGGCGGGAAACATTCAGTACTTC
CASSTSGAGNIQYF
>TRBV7-9|.|TRBJ2-1|.
TGTGCCAGCAGCAAGGACGGGTACAATGAGCAGTTCTTC
CASSKDGYNEQFF
>TRBV2|.|TRBJ1-5|.
TGTGCCAGCAGAGGGGGACCCAATCAGCCCCAGCATTTT
CASRGGPNQPQHF
>TRBV5-1|.|TRBJ1-1|.
TGCGCCAGCAGCTTGGTTTCGGGGACTGCAAACACTGAAGCTTTCTTT
CASSLVSGTANTEAFF
>TRBV15|.|TRBJ2-2|.
TGTGCCACCAGCAGAGATTGGGCCAACGCGAACACCGGGGAGCTGTTTTTT
CATSRDWANANTGELFF
>TRBV7-8|.|TRBJ1-5|.
TGTGCCAGCAGGGGGCAGAGCAATCAGCCCCAGCATTTT
CASRGQSNQPQHF
>TRBV13|.|TRBJ1-3|.
TGTGCCAGCAGCTTATCAGGGGCTGGAAACACCATATATTTT
CASSLSGAGNTIYF
>TRBV5-8|.|TRBJ2-3|.
TGTGCCAGCAGCCAGTATATTGGGGGGATCACAGATACGCAGTATTTT
CASSQYIGGITDTQYF
>TRBV12-2|.|TRBJ2-7|.
TGTGCAAGTCGCTTAAAGGACCGGGTTACGCTTCCCTACGAGCAGTACTTC
CASRLKDRVTLPYEQYF
>TRBV19|few|TRBJ1-2|.
TGTGCCACCTCTAAGGAGGGTGGCTACACCTTC
CATSKEGGYTF
>TRBV7-2|.|TRBJ2-2|.
TGTGCCAGCAGCTTAGCGAGGGACGCTAACACCGGGGAGCTGTTTTTT
CASSLARDANTGELFF
>TRBV9|.|TRBJ1-6|.
TGTGCCAGCAGCGCGTATGGCGGGGTAAATTCACCCCTCCACTTT
CASSAYGGVNSPLHF
>TRBV7-2|.|TRBJ2-1|TRBD2
TGTGCCAGCAACCTGGGGGGGGACTACAATGAGCAGTTCTTC
CASNLGGDYNEQFF
>TRBV19|.|TRBJ1-6|.
TGTGCCAGTAGGGGGACAAATTCACCCCTCCACTTT
CASRGTNSPLHF
>TRBV9|.|TRBJ1-6|.
TGTGCCAGCAGCGCCGGGACAAGATATAATTCACCCCTCCACTTT
CASSAGTRYNSPLHF
>TRBV11-2|.|TRBJ2-1|.
TGTGCCAGCAGCTTAGCCCTTAGCCTCATCCCTAGTGAGCAGTTCTTC
CASSLALSLIPSEQFF
>TRBV10-3|.|TRBJ2-2|TRBD1
TGTGCCATCAGTGAGGCCAACCCTCCGGTACAGGGGGTCACCGGGGAGCTGTTTTTT
CAISEANPPVQGVTGELFF
>TRBV6-5|.|TRBJ1-1|TRBD1
TGTGCCAGCAGACTCCCGGGACAGGGGGTAGCTTTCTTT
CASRLPGQGVAFF
>TRBV7-2|.|TRBJ2-7|.
TGTGCCAGCAGCTTAGCAGCGGGACAGACCTACGAGCAGTACTTC
CASSLAAGQTYEQYF
>TRBV25-1|.|TRBJ2-2|TRBD1
TGTGCCAGCAGTGATCTAGGGACAGGGAACACCGGGGAGCTGTTTTTT
CASSDLGTGNTGELFF
>TRBV7-9|.|TRBJ2-7|.
TGTGCCAGCAGCTTAAAGGGCCGGGCCGAGCAGTACTTC
CASSLKGRAEQYF
>TRBV2|.|TRBJ2-7|.
TGTGCCAGCAGAGGAGAGACAGCCTACGAGCAGTACTTC
CASRGETAYEQYF
>TRBV19|few|TRBJ2-7|.
TGTGCCAGTAGTACGTCCCCCAAGGGATACGAGCAGTACTTC
CASSTSPKGYEQYF
>TRBV6-5|.|TRBJ2-7|TRBD2
TGTGCCAGCAGCGGACTAGCGGGGGGTCTCTACGAGCAGTACTTC
CASSGLAGGLYEQYF
>TRBV28|.|TRBJ1-4|TRBD1
TGTGCCAGCAGTACCCATAGCAGGGGGTCTCGGGAAAAACTGTTTTTT
CASSTHSRGSREKLFF
>TRBV5-1|.|TRBJ2-3|TRBD2
TGCGCCAGCAGCTTCGAGGTAGCGGGACCCACAGATACGCAGTATTTT
CASSFEVAGPTDTQYF
>TRBV19|.|TRBJ1-2|.
TGTGCCAGTACCAAATCCCAGGTTAACTATGGCTACACCTTC
CASTKSQVNYGYTF
>TRBV30|once|TRBJ1-4|.
TGTGCCTGGATGGGCCCCGAAAAACTGTTTTTT
CAWMGPEKLFF
>TRBV18|.|TRBJ1-6|TRBD1
TGTGCCAGCTCACCGGGACAGGGAAATGATAATTCACCCCTCCACTTT
CASSPGQGNDNSPLHF
>TRBV13|.|TRBJ2-3|TRBD2
TGTGCCAGCAGCGCACAACTAGCGGGTCCAGATACGCAGTATTTT
CASSAQLAGPDTQYF
>TRBV5-6|.|TRBJ2-7|.
TGTGCCAGCAGCTTGTGGAACGAGCAGTACTTC
CASSLWNEQYF
>TRBV18|.|TRBJ1-2|TRBD1
TGTGCCAGCTCACCCGAAGGGGGCAACTATGGCTACACCTTC
CASSPEGGNYGYTF
>TRBV19|.|TRBJ1-1|.
TGTGCCAGTAGGTTGGGGAACACTGAAGCTTTCTTT
CASRLGNTEAFF
>TRBV5-1|few|TRBJ2-5|.
TGCGCCAGCAGCTTGGGGGTCTCCGGAAACCTCCAAGAGACCCAGTACTTC
CASSLGVSGNLQETQYF
>TRBV11-3|.|TRBJ2-3|.
TGTGCCAGCAGCCCGGCTTGGGGGCGCACAGATACGCAGTATTTT
CASSPAWGRTDTQYF
>TRBV15|.|TRBJ2-5|TRBD1
TGTGCCACCAGCAGAGGGACAGGGGGTTTCCAAGAGACCCAGTACTTC
CATSRGTGGFQETQYF
>TRBV18|once|TRBJ2-3|TRBD1
TGTGCCAGCTCACAACTTCAGGGGGCGAGCACAGATACGCAGTATTTT
CASSQLQGASTDTQYF
>TRBV10-3|few|TRBJ1-5|.
TGTGCCATCTCAGCGCAGCCGGAGGGCAATCAGCCCCAGCATTTT
CAISAQPEGNQPQHF
>TRBV7-2|.|TRBJ2-3|.
TGTGCCAGCACCGTCGCAGATACGCAGTATTTT
CASTVADTQYF
>TRBV27|.|TRBJ2-7|.
TGTGCCAGCAGTTTCGCCCCGAGTGCGGGTTCCTACGAGCAGTACTTC
CASSFAPSAGSYEQYF
>TRBV7-8|once|TRBJ2-5|.
TGTGCCAGCAGCGACTCTAGAGTTTTCCAAGAGACCCAGTACTTC
CASSDSRVFQETQYF
>TRBV19|once|TRBJ1-1|.
TGTGCCAGTATAGAATTTATGAACACTGAAGCTTTCTTT
CASIEFMNTEAFF
>TRBV4-2|few|TRBJ1-2|.
TGTGCCAGCAGCCATAAAGACGGGGCAGGCTATGGCTACACCTTC
CASSHKDGAGYGYTF
>TRBV7-2|.|TRBJ2-6|.
TGTGCCAGCAGCGGCTACGCCCGGGACAAATACTCTGGGGCCAACGTCCTGACTTTC
CASSGYARDKYSGANVLTF
>TRBV2|.|TRBJ2-5|.
TGTGCCAGCAGTGAAATACCTTCAGGCGGGACCCAGTACTTC
CASSEIPSGGTQYF
>TRBV6-1|.|TRBJ1-5|TRBD1
TGTGCCAGCAGTGAAGCGCCAGGGGGGATTCAGCCCCAGCATTTT
CASSEAPGGIQPQHF
>TRBV7-8|.|TRBJ1-1|TRBD1
TGTGCCAGCAGCCCTTACCCATCTAGTAGGACAGGGGGCATCGACACTGAAGCTTTCTTT
CASSPYPSSRTGGIDTEAFF
>TRBV27|.|TRBJ2-3|.
TGTGCCAGCAGTTTATATGGACAGACCACAGATACGCAGTATTTT
CASSLYGQTTDTQYF
>TRBV4-3|.|TRBJ1-2|.
TGCGCCAGCAGCCAAGATTATGGCACATCCTATGGCTACACCTTC
CASSQDYGTSYGYTF
>TRBV4-3|.|TRBJ2-5|.
TGCGCCAGCAGCCAAGATTTAGACAGGTCGGAGACCCAGTACTTC
CASSQDLDRSETQYF
>TRBV28|.|TRBJ1-2|.
TGTGCCAGCAGTTTATCGCCCGTCTATGGCTACACCTTC
CASSLSPVYGYTF
>TRBV5-1|few|TRBJ2-2|.
TGCGCCAGCAGCTTCGGACAGAACACCGGGGAGCTGTTTTTT
CASSFGQNTGELFF
>TRBV5-1|.|TRBJ1-1|TRBD1
TGCGCCAGCAGCTTGGCCCTGGCGGGACAGGGTGAAGCTTTCTTT
CASSLALAGQGEAFF
>TRBV6-1|few|TRBJ1-1|.
TGTGCCAGCAGAGCAGGGAACACTGAAGCTTTCTTT
CASRAGNTEAFF
>TRBV9|.|TRBJ2-3|.
TGTGCCAGCAGCCCACAGATGGGTAAATCTAGCACAGATACGCAGTATTTT
CASSPQMGKSSTDTQYF
>TRBV19|.|TRBJ1-5|.
TGTGCCAGTAGTATAGTAGTCAGGGTAGTCCGCAATCAGCCCCAGCATTTT
CASSIVVRVVRNQPQHF
>TRBV7-9|.|TRBJ1-1|.
TGTGCCAGCAGCTTAACCGAATATTTCAACACTGAAGCTTTCTTT
CASSLTEYFNTEAFF
>TRBV5-4|.|TRBJ2-2|TRBD2
TGTGCCAGCAGCTTGCCACTAGCGGACACCGGGGAGCTGTTTTTT
CASSLPLADTGELFF